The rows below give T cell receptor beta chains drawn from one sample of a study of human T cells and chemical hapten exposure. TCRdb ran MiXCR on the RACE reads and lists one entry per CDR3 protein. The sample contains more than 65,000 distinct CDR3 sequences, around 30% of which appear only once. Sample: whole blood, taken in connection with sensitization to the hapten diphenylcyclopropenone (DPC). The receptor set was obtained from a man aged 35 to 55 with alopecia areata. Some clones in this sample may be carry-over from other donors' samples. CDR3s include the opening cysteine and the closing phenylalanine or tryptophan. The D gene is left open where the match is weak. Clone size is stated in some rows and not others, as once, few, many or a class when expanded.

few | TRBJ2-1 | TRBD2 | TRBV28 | CASSLWGLAVNEQFF | TGTGCCAGCAGTTTATGGGGACTAGCGGTCAATGAGCAGTTCTTC
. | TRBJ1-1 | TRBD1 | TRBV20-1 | CSARVGQVGMNTEAFF | TGCAGTGCTAGAGTCGGACAGGTAGGGATGAACACTGAAGCTTTCTTT
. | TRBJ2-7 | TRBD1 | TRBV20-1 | CSAFHRGATPYEQYF | TGCAGTGCTTTCCACAGGGGAGCGACTCCCTACGAGCAGTACTTC
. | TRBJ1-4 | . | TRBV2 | CASSEAEDVGEKLFF | TGTGCCAGCAGTGAAGCGGAGGATGTTGGTGAAAAACTGTTTTTT
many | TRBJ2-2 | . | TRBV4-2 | CASSPGGGAVELFF | TGTGCCAGCAGCCCCGGCGGGGGCGCGGTGGAGCTGTTTTTT
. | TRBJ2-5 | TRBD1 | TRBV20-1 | CSARETGGPETQYF | TGCAGTGCTAGAGAAACAGGGGGCCCGGAGACCCAGTACTTC
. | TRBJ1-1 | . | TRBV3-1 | CASSLKWGARTEAFF | TGTGCCAGCAGCTTAAAGTGGGGCGCTCGGACTGAAGCTTTCTTT
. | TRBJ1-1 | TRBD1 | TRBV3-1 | CASSQGGTGGTEAFF | TGTGCCAGCAGCCAAGGGGGGACAGGGGGCACTGAAGCTTTCTTT
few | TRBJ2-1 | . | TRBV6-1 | CASSFRTYVPYNEQFF | TGTGCCAGCAGTTTCCGGACATACGTCCCCTACAATGAGCAGTTCTTC
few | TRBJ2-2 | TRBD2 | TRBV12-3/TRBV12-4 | CASSSTTSGRTGELFF | TGTGCCAGCAGTTCCACGACTAGCGGGAGAACCGGGGAGCTGTTTTTT
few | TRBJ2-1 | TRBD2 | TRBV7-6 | CASSLGTSGSTREQFF | TGTGCCAGCAGCTTAGGTACTAGCGGGAGTACGAGAGAGCAGTTCTTC
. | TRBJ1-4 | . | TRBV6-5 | CANSYSFISGEKLFF | TGTGCCAACAGTTACTCCTTTATATCCGGTGAAAAACTGTTTTTT
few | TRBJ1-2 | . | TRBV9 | CASGGPNYGYTF | TGTGCCAGCGGAGGACCGAACTATGGCTACACCTTC
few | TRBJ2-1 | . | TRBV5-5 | CASSLLYPSSYNEQFF | TGTGCCAGCAGCTTGTTGTACCCTAGCTCCTACAATGAGCAGTTCTTC
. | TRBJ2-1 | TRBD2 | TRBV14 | CASSQPTTSGRGYSYNEQFF | TGTGCCAGCAGCCAACCGACGACTAGCGGGAGGGGATATTCCTACAATGAGCAGTTCTTC
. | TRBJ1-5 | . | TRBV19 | CASSTSRQPQPQHF | TGTGCCAGTAGTACAAGCAGACAGCCTCAGCCCCAGCATTTT
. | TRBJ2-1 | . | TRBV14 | CASSQVWITHNEQFF | TGTGCCAGCAGCCAAGTGTGGATCACGCACAATGAGCAGTTCTTC
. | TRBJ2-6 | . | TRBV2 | CASSEGFGSRGANVLTF | TGTGCCAGCAGTGAAGGGTTTGGGAGTCGTGGGGCCAACGTCCTGACTTTC
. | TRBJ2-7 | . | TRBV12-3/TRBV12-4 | CASSPGRGAYEQYF | TGTGCCAGCAGTCCTGGGCGAGGGGCCTACGAGCAGTACTTC
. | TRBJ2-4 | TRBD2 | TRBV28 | CASSLGLVKNIQYF | TGTGCCAGCAGTTTAGGACTAGTAAAAAACATTCAGTACTTC
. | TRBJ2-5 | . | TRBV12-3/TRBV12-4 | CASSLRTVRAQYF | TGTGCCAGCAGTTTAAGGACCGTACGGGCCCAGTACTTC
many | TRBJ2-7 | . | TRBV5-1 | CASSPGSGTSGRQYF | TGCGCCAGCAGCCCCGGGAGCGGGACATCCGGGAGGCAGTACTTC
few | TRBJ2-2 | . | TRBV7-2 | CASRRTTNTGELFF | TGTGCCAGCAGACGGACCACGAACACCGGGGAGCTGTTTTTT
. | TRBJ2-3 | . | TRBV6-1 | CASSDPGGNEDTQYF | TGTGCCAGCAGTGATCCTGGGGGCAACGAAGATACGCAGTATTTT
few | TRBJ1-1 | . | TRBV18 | CASSPQGTQEAFF | TGTGCCAGCTCACCGCAGGGAACCCAAGAAGCTTTCTTT
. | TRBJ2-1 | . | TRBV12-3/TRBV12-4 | CASSPSESLYNEQFF | TGTGCCAGCAGCCCTAGCGAATCCCTCTACAATGAGCAGTTCTTC
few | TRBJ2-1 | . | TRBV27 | CASGHLGSGYNEQFF | TGTGCCAGCGGTCATCTGGGTAGCGGATACAATGAGCAGTTCTTC
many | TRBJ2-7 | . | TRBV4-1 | CASSQGNGGEQYF | TGCGCCAGCAGCCAAGGCAACGGCGGGGAGCAGTACTTC
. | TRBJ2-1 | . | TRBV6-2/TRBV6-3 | CASSPDFSSYNEQFF | TGTGCCAGCAGCCCGGACTTTTCCTCCTACAATGAGCAGTTCTTC
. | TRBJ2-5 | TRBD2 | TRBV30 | CAYLAGTSGSIGETQYF | TGTGCCTACCTCGCCGGGACTAGCGGGAGTATCGGGGAGACCCAGTACTTC
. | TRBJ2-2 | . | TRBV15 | CATSRGLNTGELFF | TGTGCCACCAGCAGAGGACTGAACACCGGGGAGCTGTTTTTT
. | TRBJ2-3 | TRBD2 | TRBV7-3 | CASSIAGGSDTQYF | TGTGCCAGCAGCATAGCGGGAGGATCCGATACGCAGTATTTT
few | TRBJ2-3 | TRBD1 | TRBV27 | CASSSHRDRFTDTQYF | TGTGCCAGCAGTTCCCACCGGGACAGATTCACAGATACGCAGTATTTT
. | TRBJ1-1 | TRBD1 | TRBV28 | CASRSGGSTEAFF | TGTGCCAGCAGGTCAGGGGGAAGCACTGAAGCTTTCTTT
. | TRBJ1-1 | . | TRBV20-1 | CSARETRGRNTEAFF | TGCAGTGCTAGAGAGACCAGGGGTCGAAACACTGAAGCTTTCTTT
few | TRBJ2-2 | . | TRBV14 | CASSLASGDTGELFF | TGTGCCAGCAGCCTGGCCTCAGGGGACACCGGGGAGCTGTTTTTT
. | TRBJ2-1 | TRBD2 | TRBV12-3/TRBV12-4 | CASSLGAGVLDEQFF | TGTGCCAGCAGTTTAGGAGCGGGAGTGCTCGATGAGCAGTTCTTC
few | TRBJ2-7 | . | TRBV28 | CASSPHRRASYEQYF | TGTGCCAGCAGTCCCCACAGGAGGGCCTCCTACGAGCAGTACTTC
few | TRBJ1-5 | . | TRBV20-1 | CSARAWRGDNQPQHF | TGCAGTGCTAGAGCATGGAGGGGCGACAATCAGCCCCAGCATTTT
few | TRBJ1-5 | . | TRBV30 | CAWSVISGQPQHF | TGTGCCTGGAGTGTTATTAGCGGGCAGCCCCAGCATTTT